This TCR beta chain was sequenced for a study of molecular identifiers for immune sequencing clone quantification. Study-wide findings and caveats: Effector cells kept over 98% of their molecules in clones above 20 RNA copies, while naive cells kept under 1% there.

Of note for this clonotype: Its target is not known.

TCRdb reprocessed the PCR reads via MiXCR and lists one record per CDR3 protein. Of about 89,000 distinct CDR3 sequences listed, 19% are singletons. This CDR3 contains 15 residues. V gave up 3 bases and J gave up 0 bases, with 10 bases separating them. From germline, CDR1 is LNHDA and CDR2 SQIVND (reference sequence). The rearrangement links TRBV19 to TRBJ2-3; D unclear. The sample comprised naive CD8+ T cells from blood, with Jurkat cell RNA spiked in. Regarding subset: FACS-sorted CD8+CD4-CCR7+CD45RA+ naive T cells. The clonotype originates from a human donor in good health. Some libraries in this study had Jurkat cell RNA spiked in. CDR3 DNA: TGTGCCAGTAGTATTTACTTATCTAGCACAGATACGCAGTATTTT. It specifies CASSIYLSSTDTQYF.